What follows are 12 T cell receptor beta chains derived from one specimen sequenced in a study of PD-1 blockade in classical Hodgkin lymphoma. Assay: immunoSEQ multiplex PCR; the TCRdb copy retains only in-frame clones and omits some. Among approximately 47,000 clones listed, around 90% were seen once. Time point: newly diagnosed, previously untreated cHL patient sample. Input material: peripheral blood mononuclear cells (PBMCs). The source of these receptors is a human donor with classical Hodgkin lymphoma.

The chain recombines TRBV6-5 with TRBJ1-1, with TRBD1 as a possible D gene (5 bases). CDR3 length equals 14 residues. CDR1 MNHEY and CDR2 SVGAGI come from the germline V gene. The ends were cut back, 7 bases at V and 3 bases at J, with 15 bases in the middle. The DNA of the CDR3 is TGTGCCAGCACTCTCCCAGGGAGGGACACTGAAGCTTTCTTT. It specifies CASTLPGRDTEAFF.

This chain joins TRBV28 and TRBJ2-4; TRBD2 is a possible D gene (5 bases). V lost 5 bases to trimming and J lost 7 bases, with 12 bases between them. CDR1 and CDR2 (germline): MDHEN, SYDVKM. The CDR3 spans 13 residues. The CDR3 spells CASSRPGVNIQYF. The CDR3 DNA reads TGTGCCAGCAGTCGACCCGGGGTGAACATTCAGTACTTC. Full variable domain (missing parts from reference TRBV28 and TRBJ2-4): DVKVTQSSRYLVKRTGEKVFLECVQDMDHENMFWYRQDPGLGLRLIYFSYDVKMKEKGDIPEGYSVSREKKERFSLILESASTNQTSMYLCASSRPGVNIQYFGAGTRLSVL.

This rearrangement joins TRBV18 to TRBJ2-1; 7 bases align to TRBD1. This CDR3 has 14 amino acids. Germline CDR1 KGHSH, CDR2 LQKENI. V shed 3 bases and J 12 bases; nucleotides not matched to a gene: 11. In nucleotides, the CDR3 is TGTGCCAGCTCACCCCCAGACAGGGATTGGGGGCAGTTCTTC. It encodes CASSPPDRDWGQFF.

The chain carries TRBV18 and TRBJ2-1; 14 bases match TRBD2. Looked up from germline, CDR1 is KGHSH and CDR2 is LQKENI. There are 17 residues in the CDR3. The trim removed 0 bases at V and 9 bases at J, leaving 7 bases unmatched. CDR3 amino acids: CASSPPLGTSGSSEQFF. The CDR3 nucleotides are TGTGCCAGCTCACCACCCCTAGGGACTAGCGGGAGCAGTGAGCAGTTCTTC.

This clone was observed a few times. The CDR3 is CASSTGARTEAFF. CDR3 sequence (DNA): TGCGCCAGCAGCACAGGGGCACGCACTGAAGCTTTCTTT. The chain joins TRBV5-1 to TRBJ1-1; 7 bases align to TRBD1. Germline V gene lookup returns CDR1 SGHRS and CDR2 YFSETQ. The CDR3 consists of 13 residues. Unmatched junction bases numbered 4, after V lost 4 bases and J lost 4 bases.

With respect to this clone: The junction and the germline gene differ at one end; a read error may be behind it. The chain employs TRBV9 and TRBJ1-2, with 9 bases that match TRBD1. CDR1 and CDR2 (germline): SGDLS, YYNGEE. The CDR3 has 15 amino acids. The CDR3 sequence: CASSVRPRDREGGVF. The CDR3 bases are TGTGCCAGCAGCGTCCGCCCCCGGGACAGGGAGGGAGGGGTCTTC.

This sequence joins TRBV11-2 and TRBJ2-5; D tentatively reads TRBD1 or TRBD2 (5 bases each). This CDR3 is 16 amino acids long. Germline V gene lookup returns CDR1 SGHAT and CDR2 FQNNGV. V was cut by 0 bases and J by 5 bases, with 16 bases left in between. The DNA of the CDR3 is TGTGCCAGCAGCTTAGAGCTTGGGGTCGGGGCGGAGACCCAGTACTTC. Its translation is CASSLELGVGAETQYF.

V usage is TRBV18 and J usage is TRBJ1-1; tentative D call: TRBD1 (6 bases). The V end was cut by 3 bases, the J end by 3 bases, with 14 bases between. CDR3 size: 15 residues. The germline V gene encodes CDR1 KGHSH and CDR2 LQKENI. The CDR3 bases are TGTGCCAGCTCACCGGCCACACAGGGATACACTGAAGCTTTCTTT. Translating gives CASSPATQGYTEAFF. Combining the CDR3 with reference TRBV18 and TRBJ1-1 gives the whole variable domain NAGVMQNPRHLVRRRGQEARLRCSPMKGHSHVYWYRQLPEEGLKFMVYLQKENIIDESGMPKERFSAEFPKEGPSILRIQQVVRGDSAAYFCASSPATQGYTEAFFGQGTRLTVV.

CDR3 coding DNA: TGCGCCAGCAGCCAAGTTTTCACCCAAGAGACCCAGTACTTC. It codes for CASSQVFTQETQYF. The chain couples TRBV4-1 to TRBJ2-5; D is uncertain. The CDR3 length is 14 residues. CDR1 is MGHRA, CDR2 YSYEKL, per germline. Trimming stripped 1 base from V and 1 base from J, with 7 bases between.

The gene calls are TRBV7-8 and TRBJ1-1, with 9 nucleotides matching TRBD1. Germline trimming cut 2 bases from V and 7 bases from J; bases unmatched to any gene: 20. Germline loops: CDR1 SGHVS, CDR2 FQNEAQ. The CDR3 runs to 19 residues. CDR3: CASSLIVRTQGARLVEAFF. DNA of the CDR3: TGTGCCAGCAGCTTAATCGTTAGAACACAGGGGGCGCGTCTCGTTGAAGCTTTCTTT.

The CDR3 protein is CASSLGGSGELFF. The CDR3 nucleotides read TGCGCCAGCAGCTTGGGGGGCTCCGGGGAGCTGTTTTTT. The V and J genes are TRBV5-1 and TRBJ2-2; a possible D gene is TRBD1 (5 bases). Looked up from germline, CDR1 is SGHRS and CDR2 is YFSETQ. V lost 0 bases, J lost 6 bases, and 6 bases lay in between. CDR3 length: 13 amino acids.

The sample holds a few counts of this clone. The chain is built from TRBV5-6 and TRBJ2-1; TRBD2 matches 10 bases. After removal of 0 bases from V and 4 bases from J, the junction contained 1 base not matched to a gene. This CDR3 comprises 15 residues. Germline loops: CDR1 SGHDT, CDR2 YYEEEE. CDR3 in amino acids: CASSLGGLAYNEQFF. Written as DNA, the CDR3 is TGTGCCAGCAGCTTGGGGGGACTAGCGTACAATGAGCAGTTCTTC.